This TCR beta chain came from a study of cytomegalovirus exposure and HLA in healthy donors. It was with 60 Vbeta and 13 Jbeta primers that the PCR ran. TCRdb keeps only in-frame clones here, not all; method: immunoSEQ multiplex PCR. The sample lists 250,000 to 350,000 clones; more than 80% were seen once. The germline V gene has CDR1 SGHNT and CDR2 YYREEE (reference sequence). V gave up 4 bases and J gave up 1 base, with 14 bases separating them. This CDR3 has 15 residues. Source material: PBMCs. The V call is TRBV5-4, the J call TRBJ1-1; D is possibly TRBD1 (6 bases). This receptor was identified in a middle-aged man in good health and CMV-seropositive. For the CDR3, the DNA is TGTGCCAGCAGCCCCTCGAGGGGGACGAACACTGAAGCTTTCTTT. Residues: CASSPSRGTNTEAFF.